Sequencing of this TCR beta chain was carried out in a study of response to subunit inactivated influenza vaccine. Overall study results and limits: Authors suggested that a seasonal influenza vaccination recruits few new T cells each time.

This clonotype was seen at least ten times. Its matching antigen is unknown. TCRdb re-derived calls from the RT-PCR reads in MiXCR, one entry per CDR3 protein. The repertoire includes 500,000 to 600,000 distinct CDR3 sequences, 7.6% of them detected once, and around 13% sits in the top ten. The receptor was derived from a man between 50 and 69 years old who received an inactivated influenza vaccine. The starting material was PBMCs from blood, obtained roughly 24 months after vaccination.

In nucleotides, the CDR3 is TGCGCCAGCAGCCAAGATCCTACTACAGATGAGCAGTTCTTC. Encoded protein: CASSQDPTTDEQFF. This rearrangement joins TRBV4-1 to TRBJ2-1; D ambiguous. This CDR3 has 14 residues. From germline, CDR1 is MGHRA and CDR2 YSYEKL. Deletions cut 0 bases from V and 8 bases from J, with 11 bases between.